Presented here are 20 T cell receptor beta chains from one specimen sequenced in a study of tumor and adjacent non-tumor tissue in lung cancer (dated by TCRdb to 2017 to 2018). The library was produced with multiplex PCR. Sequencing relied on an Illumina HiSeq 2500. TCRbeta libraries were constructed through three rounds of nested PCR with primers (Table S4) according to protocols modified from ARM-PCR. TCRdb reanalyzed the raw reads on its own, using fastp at Q25 for trimming and MiXCR for clone calling, and kept in-frame beta chains. Rows matching on CDR3 protein sequence are summarized as one entry with the most common DNA and genes. For this sample the table gives about 60,000 distinct CDR3 sequences, of which roughly 60% were detected only once. About 30% of the sample rests with the top ten. RNA was isolated from bulk unsorted tissue, and RNA quality was assessed with a NanoDrop ND-1000 and an Agilent 2100. For the normal lung samples, distant non-tumor tissue was collected more than 3 cm away from the tumor edge.

Sequencing used distant non-tumor lung tissue. These receptor sequences come from a man in his 70s with non-small cell lung cancer.

The table lists this clonotype with a few counts. The chain combines TRBV5-1 with TRBJ2-2; D is unclear. Germline V gene data show CDR1 as SGHRS and CDR2 as YFSETQ. Trimming left V 4 bases short and J 4 bases short, with 8 bases between. This CDR3 is built from 13 residues. CDR3 region: CASSPSVTGELFF. The CDR3 DNA reads as TGCGCCAGCAGCCCCAGCGTCACCGGGGAGCTGTTTTTT.

Remarks on this clonotype: A read error may account for a junction end that differs from germline. CDR3 bases: TGTGCCAGCAACTTAGTACGCGAGCAGTACTTC. Translating it yields CASNLVREQYF. The J gene is TRBJ2-7, the V gene TRBV11-2; D gene uncertain. From germline, CDR1 is SGHAT and CDR2 FQNNGV. CDR3 length equals 11 residues.

The V gene is TRBV5-6, the J gene TRBJ2-1, with a weak D call TRBD2 (7 bases). V gave up 2 bases and J gave up 0 bases, with 15 bases separating them. Germline V gene data show CDR1 as SGHDT and CDR2 as YYEEEE. The CDR3 loop spans 17 amino acids. CDR3 sequence: CASSFLGGGDSYNEQFF. The CDR3 DNA reads TGTGCCAGCAGCTTCCTTGGCGGGGGCGACTCCTACAATGAGCAGTTCTTC. Full variable domain (outside the CDR3, taken from reference TRBV5-6 and TRBJ2-1): DAGVTQSPTHLIKTRGQQVTLRCSPKSGHDTVSWYQQALGQGPQFIFQYYEEEERQRGNFPDRFSGHQFPNYSSELNVNALLLGDSALYLCASSFLGGGDSYNEQFFGPGTRLTVL.

Note on this clonotype: Given a much more abundant clone one base away, this may be a read error. V usage is TRBV4-1 and J usage is TRBJ2-7; 9 bases are a match to TRBD2. Germline assignment: CDR1 MGHRA and CDR2 YSYEKL. The CDR3 extends over 18 amino acids. J gave up 5 bases and V 0 bases, and 14 bases lay outside the gene matches. CDR3 coding DNA: TGCGCCAGCAGCCAAGAAGTCATGGGACTAGCAGGCATGGACGAGCAGTACTTC. Its translation: CASSQEVMGLAGMDEQYF.

This clonotype was recorded many times. The chain recombines TRBV2 with TRBJ2-7, with D perhaps being TRBD1 or TRBD2 (5 bases each). This CDR3 has 14 residues. Germline CDR1 is SNHLY and CDR2 is FYNNEI. V shed 0 bases and J shed 6 bases, with 12 bases lying between them. The CDR3 reads CASSEAPGTGEQYF. CDR3 bases: TGTGCCAGCAGTGAAGCCCCGGGGACGGGCGAGCAGTACTTC.

This clonotype was seen only a few times. Just one base apart from a much larger clone, this may be a read error. V and J are TRBV6-1 and TRBJ2-3; 9 bases line up with TRBD1. There are 14 residues in the CDR3. Per germline, CDR1 MNHNS and CDR2 SASEGT. CDR3 nucleotides: TGTGCCAGCAGGATACAGGGGGCCACAGATACGCGGTATTTT. This translates into CASRIQGATDTRYF.

This chain's CDR3 is CASSPLDRLFNEQFF. The CDR3 coding sequence is TGCGCCAGCAGCCCCCTGGACAGATTATTCAATGAGCAGTTCTTC. V is TRBV4-1 and J is TRBJ2-1, with a possible D match to TRBD1 (6 bases). The V gene lost 4 bases and the J gene lost 6 bases, with 16 bases spanning the gap. The V gene's germline CDR1 is MGHRA and CDR2 YSYEKL. CDR3 length: 15 residues.

Points on this clonotype: The junction differs from germline at one of its ends, possibly a read error. The rearrangement joins TRBV14 to TRBJ2-2; 8 bases match TRBD2. From germline, CDR1 is SGHDN and CDR2 FVKESK. The CDR3 has 15 amino acids. The CDR3 sequence: CASSQGLARARELFF. Written as DNA, the CDR3 is TGTGCCAGTAGCCAAGGACTAGCAAGGGCCAGGGAGCTGTTTTTT.

On this clonotype: A much larger clone differs from this one at a single base, so this may be a read error. The V and J genes are TRBV4-1 and TRBJ2-3; no clear D gene. The CDR3 is made up of 18 amino acids. V was shortened by 1 base and J by 4 bases, with 21 bases between the two germline ends. Germline CDR1 reads MGHRA; CDR2 reads YSYEKL. Here the CDR3 reads CASSQGVRAARRADTQYF. Written as DNA, the CDR3 is TGCGCCAGCAGCCAAGGGGTTCGGGCGGCCCGTCGCGCAGATACGCAGTATTTT.

This clonotype was counted once. A junction end diverges from the germline sequence, so it may reflect a read error. V usage is TRBV11-2 and J usage is TRBJ2-7; D possibly corresponds to TRBD2 (5 bases). Germline lookup yields CDR1 SGHAT and CDR2 FQNNGV. This CDR3 comprises 13 residues. Written as DNA, the CDR3 is TGTGCCAGCAGCTCCCGGACTTACTACGGGCAGTACTTC. Protein: CASSSRTYYGQYF.

This clonotype came up many times. The gene calls are TRBV7-9 and TRBJ2-2; D not certain. V was clipped by 9 bases and J by 4 bases, with 9 bases between them. Looked up from germline, CDR1 is SEHNR and CDR2 is FQNEAQ (reference sequence). CDR3 length equals 12 residues. The CDR3 DNA sequence: TGTGCCAGTGGGGTCCGCACCGGGGAGCTGTTTTTT. It encodes CASGVRTGELFF.

Note on this clonotype: Its ends do not fully match the called genes, so a read error is possible. The chain combines TRBV4-1 with TRBJ2-4, with 11 bases fitting TRBD2. Per the germline V gene, CDR1 is MGHRA and CDR2 is YSYEKL. CDR3 size: 19 residues. CDR3: CARSQGLTSGGLAKNIQYF. The CDR3 bases are TGCGCCAGGAGCCAAGGTCTAACTAGCGGGGGATTAGCCAAAAACATTCAGTACTTC.

Comment on this clonotype: A much larger clone lies a single base off, so this may be a read error. J is TRBJ2-7 and V is TRBV6-1; D is unclear. CDR1 and CDR2 (germline): MNHNS, SASEGT. The CDR3 loop spans 13 amino acids. CDR3 sequence reads: CASGEATEREQYF. CDR3 nucleotide sequence: TGTGCCAGCGGTGAAGCCACGGAGCGCGAGCAGTACTTC.

Written as DNA, the CDR3 is TGTGCCAGCACCTACGGCACGGACTTAATGGGCAATGAGCAGTTCTTC. It translates to CASTYGTDLMGNEQFF. The chain uses TRBV6-2 or TRBV6-3 and TRBJ2-1, with a weak D call TRBD2 (5 bases). V lost 7 bases and J 6 bases, leaving 22 bases between the germline ends. From germline, CDR1 is MNHEY and CDR2 SVGEGT. This CDR3 is 16 amino acids long.

This clonotype was recorded once. A much more abundant neighbour one base away suggests this may be a read error. CDR3 in DNA: TGCAGTGCTTATCCACTGGGGGGAGGTACTGAAGCTCTCTTT. This codes for CSAYPLGGGTEALF. This chain connects TRBV20-1 to TRBJ1-1; TRBD1 is a possible D gene (5 bases). The CDR3 runs to 14 residues. Germline CDR1 and CDR2: DFQATT and SNEGSKA (reference sequence).

In the case of this clonotype: The junction differs from germline at one of its ends, possibly a read error. The V call is TRBV6-2 or TRBV6-3, the J call TRBJ2-1; D possibly corresponds to TRBD1 (6 bases). In germline, CDR1 is MNHEY, CDR2 SVGEGT. The CDR3 loop spans 15 amino acids. CDR3 coding DNA: TGTGCCAGCAGCAACTTAGGACAGAACCACGATGAGCAGTCCTTC. Amino acids: CASSNLGQNHDEQSF.

In regard to this clonotype: Its ends do not fully match the called genes, so a read error is possible. This chain joins TRBV7-9 and TRBJ1-5, with a possible D match to TRBD1 (6 bases). This CDR3 region has 15 residues. Germline-derived CDR1 and CDR2 are SEHNR and FQNEAQ (reference sequence). DNA for the CDR3: TGTGCCAGCAGCTTTGGGGACAACTACAATCAGTCCCAGCATTTT. This codes for CASSFGDNYNQSQHF.

The rearrangement joins TRBV6-5 to TRBJ2-7, with a weak D call TRBD1 (5 bases). Trimming cost V 7 bases and J 2 bases, with 12 bases left between them. Germline loops: CDR1 MNHEY, CDR2 SVGAGI. This CDR3 spans 13 amino acids. CDR3 sequence reads: CASTRDSAYEQYF. The DNA of the CDR3 is TGTGCCAGCACTCGTGACAGTGCCTACGAGCAGTACTTC.

This clonotype was counted a few times. The genes are TRBV20-1 and TRBJ2-1, with D possibly being TRBD2 (6 bases). The CDR3 contains 12 residues. The V end was cut by 3 bases, the J end by 8 bases, with 11 bases between. Germline CDR1 and CDR2: DFQATT and SNEGSKA (reference sequence). This CDR3 reads CSASGSIDEQFF. The CDR3 region has the DNA TGCAGTGCTAGCGGGAGTATCGATGAGCAGTTCTTC.

V gene TRBV10-3 combines with J gene TRBJ2-7, with D possibly matching TRBD2 (6 bases). The CDR3 spans 12 residues. CDR1 is ENHRY and CDR2 is SYGVKD in the germline V gene. The CDR3 loop reads CTTWRVNYEQYF. The DNA for the CDR3 is TGTACCACCTGGAGGGTAAACTACGAGCAGTACTTC.